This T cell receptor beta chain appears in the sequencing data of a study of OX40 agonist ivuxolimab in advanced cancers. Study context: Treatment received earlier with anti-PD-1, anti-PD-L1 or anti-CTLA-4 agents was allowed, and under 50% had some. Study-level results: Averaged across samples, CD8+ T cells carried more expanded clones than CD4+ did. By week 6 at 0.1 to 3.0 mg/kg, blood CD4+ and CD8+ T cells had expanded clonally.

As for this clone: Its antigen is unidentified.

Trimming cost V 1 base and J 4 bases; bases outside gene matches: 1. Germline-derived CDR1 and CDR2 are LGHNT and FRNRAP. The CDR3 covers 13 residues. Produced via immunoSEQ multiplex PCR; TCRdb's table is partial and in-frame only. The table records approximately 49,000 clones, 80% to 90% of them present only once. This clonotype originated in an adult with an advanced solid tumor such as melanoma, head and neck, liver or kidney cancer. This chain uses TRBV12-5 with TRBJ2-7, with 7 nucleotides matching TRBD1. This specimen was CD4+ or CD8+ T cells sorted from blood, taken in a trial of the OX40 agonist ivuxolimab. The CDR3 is CASGLDRGYEQYF. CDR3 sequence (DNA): TGTGCTAGTGGTTTGGACAGGGGATACGAGCAGTACTTC.